This TCR beta chain derives from a study of T cell responses to AZD1222 COVID-19 vaccine. With 2 bases removed from V and 0 bases from J, the gap between germline ends came to 13 bases. Germline V CDR1 and CDR2: MNHEY, SMNVEV (reference sequence). The CDR3 runs to 17 residues. In regard to this clone: Its antigen is unidentified.

Broader study findings: Rises in breadth and depth of Spike-specific TCRs came after two AZD1222 doses. The study identified only a handful of AZD1222 recipients as seropositive at baseline.

Sequenced by immunoSEQ multiplex PCR; TCRdb stores in-frame clones only, minus some. The sample lists nearly 110,000 clones, about 90% seen once, with less than 6% in the top ten. The clonotype was recovered from an adult in good health. The sample here was peripheral blood, taken on day 0 of AZD1222 vaccination. The genes are TRBV27 and TRBJ2-2; D is ambiguous. In nucleotides, the CDR3 is TGTGCCAGCAGTTTAAGCCTCGAGTTCGCGAACACCGGGGAGCTGTTTTTT. It specifies CASSLSLEFANTGELFF.